The T cell receptor beta chain described here comes from a study of a mutant IDH1 vaccine in newly diagnosed glioma. The wider study: Patients under treatment included roughly 60% males and about 40% females and had a mean age of approximately 43 years.

As concerns this clone: The antigen is unknown.

Method: immunoSEQ multiplex PCR; TCRdb's copy keeps in-frame clones and lacks some. The table records about 40,000 clones, approximately 89% of them present only once. Germline CDR1 SGHVS, CDR2 FQNEAQ. V was cut by 1 base and J by 7 bases, with 17 bases left in between. This CDR3 has 16 residues. Time point specified: week 5, during vaccination. With topical imiquimod, each dose of the vaccine consisted of 300 ug of mutant IDH1 20-mer peptide. The sequence derives from a man aged 45-65 years with glioma. This chain joins TRBV7-8 and TRBJ1-5; no definite D call. Specimen: PBMCs, collected from a glioma patient whose treatment included an IDH1 peptide vaccine. The DNA of the CDR3 is TGTGCCAGCAGCTTAGGAGTTCAGGCGTTTGCCCAGCCCCAGCATTTT. Its translation is CASSLGVQAFAQPQHF.